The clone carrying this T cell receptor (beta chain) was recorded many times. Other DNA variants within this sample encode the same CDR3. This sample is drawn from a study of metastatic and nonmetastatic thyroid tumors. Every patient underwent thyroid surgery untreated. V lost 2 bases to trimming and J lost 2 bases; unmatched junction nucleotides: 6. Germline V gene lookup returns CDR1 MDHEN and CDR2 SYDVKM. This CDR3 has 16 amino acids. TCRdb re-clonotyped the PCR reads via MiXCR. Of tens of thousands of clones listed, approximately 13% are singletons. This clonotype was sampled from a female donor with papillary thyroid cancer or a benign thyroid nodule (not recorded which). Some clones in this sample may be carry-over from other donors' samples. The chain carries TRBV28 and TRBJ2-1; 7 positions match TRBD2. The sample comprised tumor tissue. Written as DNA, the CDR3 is TGTGCCAGCAGTTTACTCAGCGGGACGACCTACAATGAGCAGTTCTTC. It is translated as CASSLLSGTTYNEQFF.